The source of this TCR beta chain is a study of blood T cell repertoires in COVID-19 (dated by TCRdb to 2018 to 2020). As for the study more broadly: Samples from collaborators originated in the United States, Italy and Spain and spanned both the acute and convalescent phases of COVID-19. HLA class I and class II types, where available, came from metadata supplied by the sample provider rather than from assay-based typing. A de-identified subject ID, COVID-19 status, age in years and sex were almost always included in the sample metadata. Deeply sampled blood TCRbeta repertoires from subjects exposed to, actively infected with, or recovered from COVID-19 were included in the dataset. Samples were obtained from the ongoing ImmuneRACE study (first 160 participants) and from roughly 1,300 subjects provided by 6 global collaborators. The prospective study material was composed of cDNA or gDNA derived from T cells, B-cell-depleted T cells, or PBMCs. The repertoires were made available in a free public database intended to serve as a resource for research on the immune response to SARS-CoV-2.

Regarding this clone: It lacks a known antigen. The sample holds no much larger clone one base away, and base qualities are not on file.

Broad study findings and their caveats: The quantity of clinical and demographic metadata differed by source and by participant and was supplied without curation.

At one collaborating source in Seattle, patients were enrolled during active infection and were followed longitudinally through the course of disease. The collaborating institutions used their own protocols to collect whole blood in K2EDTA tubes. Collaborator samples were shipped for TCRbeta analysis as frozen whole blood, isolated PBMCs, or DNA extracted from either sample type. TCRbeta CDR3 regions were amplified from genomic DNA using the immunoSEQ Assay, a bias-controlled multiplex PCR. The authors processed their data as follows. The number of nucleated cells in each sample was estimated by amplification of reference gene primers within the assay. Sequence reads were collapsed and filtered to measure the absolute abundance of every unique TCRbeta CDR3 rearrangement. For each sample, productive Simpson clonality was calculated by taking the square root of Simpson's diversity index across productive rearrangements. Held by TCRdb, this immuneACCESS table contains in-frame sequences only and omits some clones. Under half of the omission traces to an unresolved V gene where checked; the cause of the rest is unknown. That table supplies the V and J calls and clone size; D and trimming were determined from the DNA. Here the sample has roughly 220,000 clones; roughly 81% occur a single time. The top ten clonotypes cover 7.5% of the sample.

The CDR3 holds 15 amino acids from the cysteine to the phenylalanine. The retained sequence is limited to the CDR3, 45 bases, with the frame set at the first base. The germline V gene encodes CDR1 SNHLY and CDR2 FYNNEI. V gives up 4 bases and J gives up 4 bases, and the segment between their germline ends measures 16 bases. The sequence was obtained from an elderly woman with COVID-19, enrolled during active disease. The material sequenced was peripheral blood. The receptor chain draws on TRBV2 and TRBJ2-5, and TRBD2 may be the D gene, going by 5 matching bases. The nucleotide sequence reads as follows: TGTGCCAGCAGTGCTTCGGGTTTAGCGAGAGAGACCCAGTACTTC. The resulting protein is CASSASGLARETQYF.